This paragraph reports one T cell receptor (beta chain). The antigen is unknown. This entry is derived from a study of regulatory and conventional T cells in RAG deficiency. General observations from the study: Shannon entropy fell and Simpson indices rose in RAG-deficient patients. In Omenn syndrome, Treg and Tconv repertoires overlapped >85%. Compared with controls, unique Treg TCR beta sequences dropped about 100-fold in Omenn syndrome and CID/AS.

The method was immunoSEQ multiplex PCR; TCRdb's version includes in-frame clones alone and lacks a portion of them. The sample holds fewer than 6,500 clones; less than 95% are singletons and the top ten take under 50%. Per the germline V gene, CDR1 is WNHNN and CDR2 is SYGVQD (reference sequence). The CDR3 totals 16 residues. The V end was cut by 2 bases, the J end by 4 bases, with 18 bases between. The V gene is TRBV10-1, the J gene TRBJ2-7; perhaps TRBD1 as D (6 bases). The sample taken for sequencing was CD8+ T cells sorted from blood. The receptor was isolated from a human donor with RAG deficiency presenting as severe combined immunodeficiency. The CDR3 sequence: CASSERAGAPVYEQYF. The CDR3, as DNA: TGCGCCAGCAGTGAGAGGGCAGGGGCCCCTGTTTACGAGCAGTACTTC.